This is a list of T cell receptor beta chains from one sample in a study of blood T cell repertoires in COVID-19. Profiling relied on immunoSEQ multiplex PCR, and the TCRdb table lists in-frame clones only, not all of them. The table records 150,000 to 200,000 clones, over 75% of them present only once. Sequenced: peripheral blood. These receptors were taken from a human donor in a cohort sampled during active COVID-19. CDR3s leave out the opening cysteine and the closing phenylalanine or tryptophan.

cdr3_length v_call cdr3_aa
17 TRBV5-1 ASSQVRGQITSGANVLT
11 TRBV7-9 ASTPAGPYEQY
11 TRBV6-2/TRBV6-3 ASSYMGVGEQY
12 TRBV7-9 ASSFPGSNYGYT
13 TRBV6-5 ASSRGDRGSYPLH
13 TRBV19 ASTPVGGRVYEQY
11 TRBV6-5 ASRPGRPSEAF
12 TRBV6-5 ASSYSDSTYEQY
11 TRBV5-6 ASSLWYSTEAF
10 TRBV6-5 ASSPGLYGYT
12 TRBV9 ASSKGRGSSEAF
12 TRBV6-5 ASSLRGSNQPQH
16 TRBV7-2 ASSPRGWGEGPQETQY
11 TRBV12-3/TRBV12-4 ASRPGGEPEAF